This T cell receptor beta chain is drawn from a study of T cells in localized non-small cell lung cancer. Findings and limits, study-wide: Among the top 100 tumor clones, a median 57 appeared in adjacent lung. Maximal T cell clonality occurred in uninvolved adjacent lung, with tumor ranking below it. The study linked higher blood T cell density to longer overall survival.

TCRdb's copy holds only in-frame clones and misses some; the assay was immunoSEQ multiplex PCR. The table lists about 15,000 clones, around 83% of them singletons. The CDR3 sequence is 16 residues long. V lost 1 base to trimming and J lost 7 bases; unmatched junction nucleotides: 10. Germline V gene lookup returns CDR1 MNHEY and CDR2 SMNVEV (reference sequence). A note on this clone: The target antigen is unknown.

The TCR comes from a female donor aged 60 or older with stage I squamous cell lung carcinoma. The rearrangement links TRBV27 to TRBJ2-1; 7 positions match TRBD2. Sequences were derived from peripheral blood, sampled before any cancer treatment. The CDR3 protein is CASSLYGGGARNEQFF. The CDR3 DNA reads TGTGCCAGCAGTTTATATGGGGGAGGGGCTCGGAATGAGCAGTTCTTC.